One sample yielded the 17 T cell receptor beta chains listed below, sequenced in a study of T-cell reconstitution after alpha-beta-depleted transplantation in children. Unique molecular identifiers were incorporated into the prepared TCRbeta library. TCRdb used MiXCR to reprocess the PCR reads, holding one entry per CDR3 protein. The sample holds 700,000 to 950,000 distinct CDR3 sequences, roughly 15% seen once. The sequenced sample was PBMCs, mostly from graft donor cells, obtained 360 days after TCRalphabeta/CD19-depleted stem cell transplant. All receptors derive from a male patient between 5 and 17 years old who had a stem cell transplant for acute lymphoblastic leukemia, so the T cells may come from the graft donor.

The rearrangement links TRBV12-3 or TRBV12-4 to TRBJ2-3; 11 positions match TRBD2. Trimming cost V 6 bases and J 5 bases; bases outside gene matches: 10. CDR3 size: 16 residues. The DNA of the CDR3 is TGTGCCAGCAGCCTGGGACTAGCGGATGGCAGAGATACGCAGTATTTT. It encodes CASSLGLADGRDTQYF.

This clonotype has a count of ten or more. The chain combines TRBV7-3 with TRBJ2-3, with 8 bases aligning to TRBD2. The V segment lost 1 base and the J segment 0 bases; nucleotides outside the gene matches: 9. The CDR3 extends over 18 amino acids. Germline lookup yields CDR1 SGHTA and CDR2 FQGTGA. The CDR3 sequence is CASSLNPIGGVSTDTQYF. CDR3 nucleotide sequence: TGTGCCAGCAGCTTAAACCCCATCGGGGGGGTTAGCACAGATACGCAGTATTTT.

This clonotype was observed a handful of times. The chain employs TRBV5-6 and TRBJ2-1; 9 nucleotides agree with TRBD2. This CDR3 is 17 amino acids long. Germline assignment: CDR1 SGHDT and CDR2 YYEEEE. The junction had 17 bases not matched to a gene; V was cut back by 4 bases and J by 9 bases. CDR3 nucleotide sequence: TGTGCCAGCAGCGCAACAGCGGGAGGCCCCTTTTTGGGTGAGCAGTTCTTC. Its translation is CASSATAGGPFLGEQFF. The variable domain in full, with the rest retrieved from reference TRBV5-6 and TRBJ2-1, is DAGVTQSPTHLIKTRGQQVTLRCSPKSGHDTVSWYQQALGQGPQFIFQYYEEEERQRGNFPDRFSGHQFPNYSSELNVNALLLGDSALYLCASSATAGGPFLGEQFFGPGTRLTVL.

This clonotype showed up just a few times. The chain links TRBV4-1 to TRBJ2-7; D may be TRBD1 or TRBD2 (5 bases each). Germline loops: CDR1 MGHRA, CDR2 YSYEKL. The CDR3 loop spans 14 amino acids. V was cut by 1 base and J by 7 bases, with 14 bases left in between. CDR3 DNA sequence: TGCGCCAGCAGCCAAGGTCCCGGGGCAGAAGAGCAGTACTTC. Translating gives CASSQGPGAEEQYF.

In this sample, this clonotype turned up a few times. The chain uses TRBV28 and TRBJ2-1; D not resolved. V was cut by 6 bases and J by 0 bases, with 9 bases left in between. The CDR3 is 14 residues long. The germline V gene has CDR1 MDHEN and CDR2 SYDVKM. CDR3 bases: TGTGCCAGCAGAGGCGCCAGCTCCTACAATGAGCAGTTCTTC. Translated: CASRGASSYNEQFF.

The chain links TRBV18 to TRBJ2-5, with D maybe TRBD1 (5 bases). The ends were cut back, 3 bases at V and 4 bases at J, with 12 bases in the middle. In germline, CDR1 is KGHSH, CDR2 LQKENI. CDR3 size: 14 residues. Written as DNA, the CDR3 is TGTGCCAGCTCACCGCGACTCCAGGGAGAGACCCAGTACTTC. It codes for CASSPRLQGETQYF.

The sample holds a few counts of this clonotype. The rearrangement uses TRBV7-9 and TRBJ1-2, with no clear D. This CDR3 has 13 amino acids. Trimming removed 8 bases at V and 4 bases at J, with 14 bases between. Per germline, CDR1 SEHNR and CDR2 FQNEAQ (reference sequence). CDR3 nucleotides: TGTGCCAGCGGCCCGGGCTCTAGCTATGGCTACACCTTC. It specifies CASGPGSSYGYTF.

This chain uses TRBV6-6 with TRBJ1-5, with D uncertain. V was trimmed by 6 bases and J by 3 bases, leaving 9 bases between them. Germline CDR1 is MNHNY and CDR2 is SVGAGI (reference sequence). The CDR3 totals 13 residues. CDR3 amino acids: CASRASSNQPQHF. CDR3 sequence (DNA): TGTGCCAGCAGGGCAAGTTCCAATCAGCCCCAGCATTTT.

This chain joins TRBV20-1 and TRBJ2-1; TRBD2 matches at 10 bases. This CDR3 spans 15 amino acids. The germline V gene has CDR1 DFQATT and CDR2 SNEGSKA (reference sequence). V trimming: 6 bases; J trimming: 7 bases; junction bases outside the gene matches: 12. The CDR3 loop reads CSASRPSGRKNEQFF. The CDR3 DNA reads as TGCAGTGCCAGCCGCCCTAGCGGGAGAAAGAATGAGCAGTTCTTC.

The rearrangement uses TRBV6-5 and TRBJ1-1; D is perhaps TRBD1 (5 bases). The CDR3 runs to 17 residues. Germline V lookup: CDR1 MNHEY, CDR2 SVGAGI. V lost 0 bases to trimming and J lost 1 base, with 15 bases between them. The CDR3 DNA reads TGTGCCAGCAGTTACTCTCGGCTCAGGGCCGCGAACACTGAAGCTTTCTTT. Amino acid sequence: CASSYSRLRAANTEAFF.

At least ten counts were recorded for this clonotype. The J gene is TRBJ2-1, the V gene TRBV4-1, with 11 bases aligning to TRBD2. CDR3 length: 16 residues. Trimming removed 4 bases from V and 9 bases from J; junction bases left unmatched: 11. CDR1 and CDR2 (germline): MGHRA, YSYEKL. CDR3: CASSPNHSGRASEQFF. CDR3 bases: TGCGCCAGCAGCCCGAATCATAGCGGGAGGGCCTCTGAGCAGTTCTTC.

The chain links TRBV12-3 or TRBV12-4 to TRBJ2-2; D possibly corresponds to TRBD1 (7 bases). V was shortened by 6 bases and J by 0 bases, with 17 bases between the two germline ends. CDR3 length: 17 residues. DNA of the CDR3: TGTGCCAGCAGCAGGGGGACTTGGGCCTCGAACACCGGGGAGCTGTTTTTT. This gives the protein CASSRGTWASNTGELFF.

V is TRBV6-1 and J is TRBJ1-4; TRBD1 aligns across 9 bases. This CDR3 has 14 residues. Trimming removed 5 bases from V and 8 bases from J; junction bases left unmatched: 6. The germline V gene encodes CDR1 MNHNS and CDR2 SASEGT. CDR3 amino acids: CASSRQGGSEKLFF. The CDR3 nucleotides read TGTGCCAGCAGTAGACAGGGGGGTAGCGAAAAACTGTTTTTT.

There are a few counts of this clonotype. This chain links TRBV19 with TRBJ2-1; D is uncertain. V shed 4 bases and J shed 3 bases, with 13 bases lying between them. The CDR3 loop spans 15 amino acids. Germline V gene data show CDR1 as LNHDA and CDR2 as SQIVND (reference sequence). This CDR3 reads CASSTLPGLYNEQFF. The CDR3 nucleotides read TGTGCCAGTAGTACCCTCCCCGGCCTCTACAATGAGCAGTTCTTC.

This clonotype was detected only a few times. The gene calls are TRBV5-8 and TRBJ2-5; the D is unclear. V lost 2 bases, J lost 4 bases, and 9 bases lay in between. From germline, CDR1 is SGHTS and CDR2 YDEGEE. CDR3 length: 13 residues. CDR3 nucleotide sequence: TGTGCCAGCAGCTTAGGTGTATCAGAGACCCAGTACTTC. It translates to CASSLGVSETQYF.

This clonotype has more than one count but fewer than ten. The rearrangement links TRBV12-3 or TRBV12-4 to TRBJ1-5; no reliable D call. Trimming removed 6 bases at V and 5 bases at J, with 14 bases between. The CDR3 runs 14 residues. The CDR3 DNA sequence: TGTGCCAGCAGAGCTGGGAGCCCTGATCAGCCCCAGCATTTT. Its translation: CASRAGSPDQPQHF.

This clonotype was counted many times. The CDR3 nucleotides are TGCAGTGCTAGAGATACGGCTAAGACCTACAATGAGCAGTTCTTC. Its translation: CSARDTAKTYNEQFF. The rearrangement joins TRBV20-1 to TRBJ2-1; D is uncertain. Looked up from germline, CDR1 is DFQATT and CDR2 is SNEGSKA (reference sequence). The CDR3 totals 15 residues. V lost 0 bases to trimming and J lost 2 bases, with 11 bases between them.